A selection of T cell receptor beta chains follows, all from one sample in a study of blood T cells in healthy people across ages. Each CDR3 protein gets one entry after TCRdb re-called the 5' RACE reads with MiXCR. The sample shows around 1,000,000 distinct CDR3 sequences, under 30% of them seen only once. These data were also reused for a study on T cells of mothers and their children.

Material for sequencing was blood. These receptors came from a girl aged 2-10 years in good health. Both conserved end residues are part of each CDR3. Each record gives: CDR3 protein, CDR3 DNA, clone size, D gene, V gene, J gene. The D gene is left open where the match is weak. Only some rows state a clone size, as once, few, many or a class for expanded clones.

CDR3: CASSWGLAGGYEQYF; DNA: TGTGCCAGCAGCTGGGGACTAGCGGGGGGCTACGAGCAGTACTTC; size: .; D: TRBD2; V: TRBV7-2; J: TRBJ2-7
CDR3: CASSYGLTNNEQFF; DNA: TGTGCCAGCAGTTACGGTCTCACGAACAATGAGCAGTTCTTC; size: few; D: .; V: TRBV6-5; J: TRBJ2-1
CDR3: CASSHRQGAGANVLTF; DNA: TGTGCCAGCAGCCACAGACAGGGGGCCGGGGCCAACGTCCTGACTTTC; size: few; D: TRBD1; V: TRBV7-9; J: TRBJ2-6
CDR3: CASSPRGRTNEKLFF; DNA: TGTGCCAGCAGCCCGCGCGGCAGAACTAATGAAAAACTGTTTTTT; size: few; D: .; V: TRBV7-2; J: TRBJ1-4
CDR3: CASGSRGRQETQYF; DNA: TGTGCCAGCGGATCGCGGGGACGCCAAGAGACCCAGTACTTC; size: few; D: .; V: TRBV27; J: TRBJ2-5
CDR3: CASSSTSGRSQETQYF; DNA: TGCGCCAGCAGCTCGACTAGCGGGAGGAGCCAAGAGACCCAGTACTTC; size: .; D: TRBD2; V: TRBV5-1; J: TRBJ2-5
CDR3: CASGTREKQYF; DNA: TGTGCCAGTGGAACAAGGGAGAAGCAGTACTTC; size: .; D: .; V: TRBV6-5; J: TRBJ2-7
CDR3: CASSQAGPSFMNTEAFF; DNA: TGTGCCAGCAGCCAAGCCGGGCCATCCTTCATGAACACTGAAGCTTTCTTT; size: .; D: .; V: TRBV4-2; J: TRBJ1-1
CDR3: CASRRQGRSNEKLFF; DNA: TGTGCCAGCAGACGCCAGGGACGGAGTAATGAAAAACTGTTTTTT; size: .; D: .; V: TRBV12-3/TRBV12-4; J: TRBJ1-4
CDR3: CSFYRGSDEQYF; DNA: TGCAGCTTCTACAGGGGGAGCGACGAGCAGTACTTC; size: .; D: TRBD1; V: TRBV29-1; J: TRBJ2-7
CDR3: CASSLQGTPSPLHF; DNA: TGTGCCAGCAGTTTACAAGGGACGCCTTCACCCCTCCACTTT; size: .; D: .; V: TRBV28; J: TRBJ1-6
CDR3: CSAPTGGGGDEQYF; DNA: TGCAGTGCTCCGACCGGGGGAGGAGGGGACGAGCAGTACTTC; size: .; D: .; V: TRBV20-1; J: TRBJ2-7
CDR3: CASPPNLGTDTQYF; DNA: TGTGCCAGTCCACCGAACCTCGGGACGGATACGCAGTATTTT; size: few; D: .; V: TRBV12-3/TRBV12-4; J: TRBJ2-3
CDR3: CAGSYSGYEQYF; DNA: TGTGCCGGCAGTTACTCTGGTTACGAGCAGTACTTC; size: .; D: .; V: TRBV6-5; J: TRBJ2-7
CDR3: CSVKSPGVAKNIQYF; DNA: TGCAGCGTTAAATCCCCGGGAGTAGCCAAAAACATTCAGTACTTC; size: few; D: .; V: TRBV29-1; J: TRBJ2-4
CDR3: CASSRSERVMVDQPQHF; DNA: TGTGCCAGCAGCCGCAGCGAGAGGGTAATGGTGGATCAGCCCCAGCATTTT; size: once; D: .; V: TRBV5-8; J: TRBJ1-5
CDR3: CAGGNWGGEFF; DNA: TGTGCCGGTGGCAACTGGGGGGGTGAGTTCTTC; size: .; D: TRBD2; V: TRBV6-6; J: TRBJ2-5
CDR3: CSTNSGLYNEQFF; DNA: TGCAGCACCAATTCCGGGCTTTACAATGAGCAGTTCTTC; size: .; D: .; V: TRBV29-1; J: TRBJ2-1
CDR3: CSAREGRPNTEAFF; DNA: TGTAGTGCTAGAGAGGGGCGCCCGAACACTGAAGCTTTCTTT; size: .; D: .; V: TRBV20-1; J: TRBJ1-1
CDR3: CASRSPPRTGGTKTYEQYF; DNA: TGTGCCAGCAGGTCTCCCCCACGAACAGGGGGCACAAAGACCTACGAGCAGTACTTC; size: .; D: TRBD1; V: TRBV28; J: TRBJ2-7
CDR3: CASGSGTFPYF; DNA: TGTGCTAGTGGATCCGGGACCTTTCCGTACTTC; size: .; D: .; V: TRBV12-5; J: TRBJ2-5
CDR3: CASSDRRLAGETQYF; DNA: TGTGCCAGCAGCGACCGACGACTAGCGGGGGAGACCCAGTACTTC; size: few; D: TRBD2; V: TRBV6-2/TRBV6-3; J: TRBJ2-5
CDR3: CASSQGVSGINEQFF; DNA: TGTGCCAGCAGCCAAGGTGTAAGCGGAATAAATGAGCAGTTCTTC; size: few; D: .; V: TRBV3-1; J: TRBJ2-1
CDR3: CASAPALSGRFNEQFF; DNA: TGTGCCAGCGCCCCCGCCCTAAGCGGGAGATTCAATGAGCAGTTCTTC; size: .; D: TRBD2; V: TRBV3-1; J: TRBJ2-1
CDR3: CASSRRVNTEAFF; DNA: TGTGCCAGCAGCCGACGGGTGAACACTGAAGCTTTCTTT; size: .; D: .; V: TRBV3-1; J: TRBJ1-1
CDR3: CASSQTGLAGDEQFF; DNA: TGCGCCAGCAGCCAGACGGGACTAGCGGGAGATGAGCAGTTCTTC; size: few; D: TRBD2; V: TRBV4-1; J: TRBJ2-1
CDR3: CASSLHLAKNIQYF; DNA: TGTGCCAGCAGTTTACACCTAGCCAAAAACATTCAGTACTTC; size: .; D: .; V: TRBV28; J: TRBJ2-4
CDR3: CATSTNLNNEQFF; DNA: TGTGCCACTTCAACAAACCTCAACAATGAGCAGTTCTTC; size: .; D: .; V: TRBV24-1; J: TRBJ2-1
CDR3: CASSEGLVLYEQYF; DNA: TGTGCCAGCAGCGAGGGACTAGTCCTCTACGAGCAGTACTTC; size: .; D: TRBD2; V: TRBV11-1; J: TRBJ2-7
CDR3: CASSLGTGSWGQFF; DNA: TGTGCCAGCAGCTTAGGGACAGGTAGTTGGGGGCAGTTCTTC; size: .; D: TRBD1; V: TRBV5-6; J: TRBJ2-1
CDR3: CASSQDRVRSYEQYF; DNA: TGCGCCAGCAGCCAAGATCGGGTCCGCTCCTACGAGCAGTACTTC; size: .; D: .; V: TRBV4-3; J: TRBJ2-7
CDR3: CSARAPGQNLVGDEKLFF; DNA: TGCAGTGCTAGGGCGCCGGGACAGAATCTTGTCGGAGATGAAAAACTGTTTTTT; size: .; D: TRBD1; V: TRBV20-1; J: TRBJ1-4
CDR3: CSVGRLREGEQYF; DNA: TGCAGCGTTGGACGTTTGCGGGAGGGAGAGCAGTACTTC; size: .; D: TRBD2; V: TRBV29-1; J: TRBJ2-7
CDR3: CASSQPQGGNTEAFF; DNA: TGTGCCAGCAGTCAACCTCAGGGGGGGAACACTGAAGCTTTCTTT; size: .; D: TRBD1; V: TRBV12-3/TRBV12-4; J: TRBJ1-1
CDR3: CASSEGPLIYTGELFF; DNA: TGTGCCAGCAGTGAGGGGCCTCTAATATACACCGGGGAGCTGTTTTTT; size: .; D: .; V: TRBV2; J: TRBJ2-2
CDR3: CASSVGLGTGAFF; DNA: TGTGCCAGCAGCGTAGGCTTGGGAACAGGGGCTTTCTTT; size: .; D: .; V: TRBV9; J: TRBJ1-1
CDR3: CASSPQTGGRHTGELFF; DNA: TGTGCCAGCAGCCCTCAAACAGGGGGGCGGCACACCGGGGAGCTGTTTTTT; size: .; D: TRBD1; V: TRBV28; J: TRBJ2-2
CDR3: CASIPSGNQETQYF; DNA: TGTGCCAGCATTCCCTCCGGGAACCAAGAGACCCAGTACTTC; size: few; D: .; V: TRBV6-6; J: TRBJ2-5
CDR3: CASSFNGLAGGGNEQFF; DNA: TGTGCCAGCAGTTTTAATGGGCTAGCGGGAGGGGGCAATGAGCAGTTCTTC; size: few; D: TRBD2; V: TRBV28; J: TRBJ2-1
CDR3: CASSQFAGRVEPNEQFF; DNA: TGTGCCAGCAGCCAATTTGCCGGGCGGGTAGAGCCCAATGAGCAGTTCTTC; size: few; D: .; V: TRBV3-1; J: TRBJ2-1
CDR3: CSARDLQDASTDTQYF; DNA: TGCAGTGCTAGAGATCTGCAGGATGCCAGCACAGATACGCAGTATTTT; size: .; D: .; V: TRBV20-1; J: TRBJ2-3
CDR3: CASSGTGTGGSGANVLTF; DNA: TGTGCCAGCAGTGGGACCGGGACAGGGGGTTCTGGGGCCAACGTCCTGACTTTC; size: few; D: TRBD1; V: TRBV28; J: TRBJ2-6
CDR3: CASSLVLGRSGETRYF; DNA: TGCGCCAGCAGCTTGGTGTTAGGAAGGTCAGGGGAGACCCGGTACTTC; size: .; D: .; V: TRBV5-1; J: TRBJ2-5
CDR3: CATGQGRYFNYGYTF; DNA: TGTGCCACGGGGCAGGGCCGCTATTTTAACTATGGCTACACCTTC; size: .; D: .; V: TRBV6-5; J: TRBJ1-2
CDR3: CASSYGDREYNEQFF; DNA: TGTGCCAGCAGTTACGGGGACAGGGAATACAATGAGCAGTTCTTC; size: few; D: TRBD1; V: TRBV6-5; J: TRBJ2-1
CDR3: CASSQGESSYNEQFF; DNA: TGTGCCAGCAGCCAAGGTGAGAGCTCCTACAATGAGCAGTTCTTC; size: few; D: .; V: TRBV4-2; J: TRBJ2-1
CDR3: CASSQASTRANTEAFF; DNA: TGTGCCAGCAGCCAAGCATCGACCAGGGCGAACACTGAAGCTTTCTTT; size: .; D: .; V: TRBV3-1; J: TRBJ1-1